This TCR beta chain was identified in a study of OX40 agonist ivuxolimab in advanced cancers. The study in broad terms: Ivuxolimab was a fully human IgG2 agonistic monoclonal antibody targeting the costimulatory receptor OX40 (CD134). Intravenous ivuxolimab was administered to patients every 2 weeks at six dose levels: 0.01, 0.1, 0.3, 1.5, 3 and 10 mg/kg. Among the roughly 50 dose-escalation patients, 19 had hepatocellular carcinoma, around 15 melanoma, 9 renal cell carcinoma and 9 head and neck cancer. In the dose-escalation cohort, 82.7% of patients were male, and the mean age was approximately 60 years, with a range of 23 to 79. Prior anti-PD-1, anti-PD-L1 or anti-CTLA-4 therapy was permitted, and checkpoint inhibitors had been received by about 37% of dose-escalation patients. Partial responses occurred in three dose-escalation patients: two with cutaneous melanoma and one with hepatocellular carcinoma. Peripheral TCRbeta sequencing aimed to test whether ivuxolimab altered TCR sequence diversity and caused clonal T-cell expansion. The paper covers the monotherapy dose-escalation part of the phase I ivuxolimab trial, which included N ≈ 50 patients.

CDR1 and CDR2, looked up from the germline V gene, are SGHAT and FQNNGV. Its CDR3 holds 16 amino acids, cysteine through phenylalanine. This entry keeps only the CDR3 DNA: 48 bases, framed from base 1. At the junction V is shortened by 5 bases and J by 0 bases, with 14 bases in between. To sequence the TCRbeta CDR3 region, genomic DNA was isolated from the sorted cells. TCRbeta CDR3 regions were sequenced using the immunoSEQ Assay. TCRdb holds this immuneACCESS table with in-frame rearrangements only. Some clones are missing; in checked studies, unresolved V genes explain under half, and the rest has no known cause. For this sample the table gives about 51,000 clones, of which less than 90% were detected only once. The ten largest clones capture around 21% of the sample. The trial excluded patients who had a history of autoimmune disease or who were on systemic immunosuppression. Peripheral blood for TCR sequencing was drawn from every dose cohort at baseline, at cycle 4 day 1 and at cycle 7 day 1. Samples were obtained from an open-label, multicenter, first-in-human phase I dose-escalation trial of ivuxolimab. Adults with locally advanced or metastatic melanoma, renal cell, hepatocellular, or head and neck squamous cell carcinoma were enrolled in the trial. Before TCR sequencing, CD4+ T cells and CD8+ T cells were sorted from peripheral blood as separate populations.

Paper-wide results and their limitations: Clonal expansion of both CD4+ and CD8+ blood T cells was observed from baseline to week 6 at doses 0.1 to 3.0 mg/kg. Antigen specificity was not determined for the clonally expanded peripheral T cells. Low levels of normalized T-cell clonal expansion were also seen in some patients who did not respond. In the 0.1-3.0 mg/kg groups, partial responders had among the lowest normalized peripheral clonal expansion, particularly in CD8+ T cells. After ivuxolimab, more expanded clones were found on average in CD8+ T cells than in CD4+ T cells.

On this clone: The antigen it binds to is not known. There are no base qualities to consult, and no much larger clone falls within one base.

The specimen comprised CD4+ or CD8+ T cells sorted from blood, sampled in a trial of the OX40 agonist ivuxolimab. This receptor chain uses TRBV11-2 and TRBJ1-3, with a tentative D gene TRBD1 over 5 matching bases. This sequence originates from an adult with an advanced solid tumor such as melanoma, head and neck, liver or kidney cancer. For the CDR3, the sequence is CASSPGATDSGNTIYF. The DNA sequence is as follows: TGTGCCAGCAGCCCCGGGGCTACGGACTCTGGAAACACCATATATTTT.